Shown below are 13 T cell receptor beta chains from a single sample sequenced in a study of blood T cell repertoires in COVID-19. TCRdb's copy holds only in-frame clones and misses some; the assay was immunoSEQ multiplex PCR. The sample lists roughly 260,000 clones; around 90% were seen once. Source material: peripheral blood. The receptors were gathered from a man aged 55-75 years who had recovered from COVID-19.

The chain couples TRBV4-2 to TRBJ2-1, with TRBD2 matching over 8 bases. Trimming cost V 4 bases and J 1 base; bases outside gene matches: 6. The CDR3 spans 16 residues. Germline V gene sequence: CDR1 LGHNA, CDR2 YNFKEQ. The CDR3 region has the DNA TGTGCCAGCAGCCCAGAACTAGCGGTTTCCTACAATGAGCAGTTCTTC. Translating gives CASSPELAVSYNEQFF.

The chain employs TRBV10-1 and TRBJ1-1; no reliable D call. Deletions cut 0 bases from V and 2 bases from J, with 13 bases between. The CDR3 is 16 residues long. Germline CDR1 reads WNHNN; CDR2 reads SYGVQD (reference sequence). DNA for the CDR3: TGCGCCAGCAGTGAGTCGACTCCGGGGAGCAACACTGAAGCTTTCTTT. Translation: CASSESTPGSNTEAFF.

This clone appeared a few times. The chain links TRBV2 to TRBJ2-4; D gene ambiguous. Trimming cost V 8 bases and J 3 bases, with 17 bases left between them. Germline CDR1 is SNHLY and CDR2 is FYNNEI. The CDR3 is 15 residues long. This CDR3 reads CASETTRIGKNIQYF. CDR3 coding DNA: TGTGCCAGCGAGACAACCCGGATAGGCAAAAACATTCAGTACTTC.

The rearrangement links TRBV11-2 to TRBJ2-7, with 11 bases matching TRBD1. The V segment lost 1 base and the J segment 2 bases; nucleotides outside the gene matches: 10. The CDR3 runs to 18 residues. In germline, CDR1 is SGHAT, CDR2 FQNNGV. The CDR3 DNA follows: TGTGCCAGCAGCTTAGCAGGTGGGGGACAGGGGGGTACCTACGAGCAGTACTTC. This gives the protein CASSLAGGGQGGTYEQYF. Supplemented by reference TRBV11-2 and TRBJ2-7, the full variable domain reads EAGVAQSPRYKIIEKRQSVAFWCNPISGHATLYWYQQILGQGPKLLIQFQNNGVVDDSQLPKDRFSAERLKGVDSTLKIQPAKLEDSAVYLCASSLAGGGQGGTYEQYFGPGTRLTVT.

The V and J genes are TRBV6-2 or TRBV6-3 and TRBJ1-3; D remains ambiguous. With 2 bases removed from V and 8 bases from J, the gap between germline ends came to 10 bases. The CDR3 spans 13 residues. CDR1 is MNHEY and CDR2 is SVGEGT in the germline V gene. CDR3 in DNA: TGTGCCAGCAGTTACGGCCCGGGATACACCATATATTTT. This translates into CASSYGPGYTIYF.

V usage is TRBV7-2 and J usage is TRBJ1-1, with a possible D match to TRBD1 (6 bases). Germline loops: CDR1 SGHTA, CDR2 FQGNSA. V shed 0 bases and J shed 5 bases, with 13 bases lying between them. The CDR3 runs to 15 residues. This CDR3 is CASSLAGAGGTEAFF. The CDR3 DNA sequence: TGTGCCAGCAGCTTAGCGGGGGCGGGAGGGACTGAAGCTTTCTTT.

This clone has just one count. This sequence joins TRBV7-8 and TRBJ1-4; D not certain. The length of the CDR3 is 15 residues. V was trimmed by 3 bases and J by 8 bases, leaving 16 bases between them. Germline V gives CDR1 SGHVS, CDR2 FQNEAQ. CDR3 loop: CASSLSSWYEEKLFF. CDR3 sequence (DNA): TGTGCCAGCAGCTTGTCCTCTTGGTACGAGGAAAAACTGTTTTTT. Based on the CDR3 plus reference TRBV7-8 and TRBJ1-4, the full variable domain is GAGVSQSPRYKVAKRGQDVALRCDPISGHVSLFWYQQALGQGPEFLTYFQNEAQLDKSGLPSDRFFAERPEGSVSTLKIQRTQQEDSAVYLCASSLSSWYEEKLFFGSGTQLSVL.

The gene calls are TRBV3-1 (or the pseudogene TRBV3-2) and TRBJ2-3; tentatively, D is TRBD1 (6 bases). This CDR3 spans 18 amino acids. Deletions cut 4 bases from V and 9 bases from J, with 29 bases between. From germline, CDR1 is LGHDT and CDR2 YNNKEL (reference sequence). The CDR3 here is CASSPYNRAPGPQRTQYF. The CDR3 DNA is TGTGCCAGCAGCCCGTACAACAGGGCCCCTGGGCCGCAGCGAACGCAGTATTTT.

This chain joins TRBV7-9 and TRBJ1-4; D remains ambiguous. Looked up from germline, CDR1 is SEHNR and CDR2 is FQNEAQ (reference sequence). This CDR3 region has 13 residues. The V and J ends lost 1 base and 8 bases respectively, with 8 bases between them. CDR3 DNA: TGTGCCAGCAGCTTAGGCGTCACGGAAAAACTGTTTTTT. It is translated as CASSLGVTEKLFF.

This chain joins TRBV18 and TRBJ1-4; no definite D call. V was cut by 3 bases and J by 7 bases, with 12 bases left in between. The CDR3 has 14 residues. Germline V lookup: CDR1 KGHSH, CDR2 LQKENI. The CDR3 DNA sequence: TGTGCCAGCTCACCGGCGCTCCGGGGTGAAAAACTGTTTTTT. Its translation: CASSPALRGEKLFF.

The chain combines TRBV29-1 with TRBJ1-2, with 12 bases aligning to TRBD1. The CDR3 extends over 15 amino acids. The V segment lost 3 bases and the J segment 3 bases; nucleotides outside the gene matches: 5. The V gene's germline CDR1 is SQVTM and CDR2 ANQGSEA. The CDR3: CSVEGQGALDYGYTF. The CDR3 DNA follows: TGCAGCGTTGAGGGACAGGGGGCATTGGACTATGGCTACACCTTC.

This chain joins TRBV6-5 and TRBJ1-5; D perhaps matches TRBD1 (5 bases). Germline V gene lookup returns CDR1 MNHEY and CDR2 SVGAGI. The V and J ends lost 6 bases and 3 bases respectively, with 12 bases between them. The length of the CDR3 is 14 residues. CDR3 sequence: CASRPGQDNQPQHF. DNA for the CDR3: TGTGCCAGCAGACCTGGACAAGACAATCAGCCCCAGCATTTT.

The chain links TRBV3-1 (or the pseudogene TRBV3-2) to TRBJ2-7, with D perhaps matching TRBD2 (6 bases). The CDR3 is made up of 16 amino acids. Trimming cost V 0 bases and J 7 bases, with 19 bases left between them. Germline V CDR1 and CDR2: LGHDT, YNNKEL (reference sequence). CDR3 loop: CASSQDPRDWSTEQYF. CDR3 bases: TGTGCCAGCAGCCAAGATCCACGGGACTGGTCTACTGAGCAGTACTTC.